Presented here are 32 T cell receptor beta chains from one specimen sequenced in a study of human T cells and chemical hapten exposure. As to time point: patch test 1, 2 weeks after DPC sensitization. Treatment: therapeutic diphenylcyclopropenone sensitization with weekly scalp DPC. One entry per CDR3 protein results from TCRdb running MiXCR on the RACE reads. The sample has 150,000 to 200,000 distinct CDR3 sequences, around 22% seen once. The specimen comprised whole blood, sampled in connection with sensitization to the hapten diphenylcyclopropenone (DPC). All receptors come from a woman between 45 and 65 years old with alopecia areata. Some clones in this sample may be carry-over from other donors' samples.

This clonotype turned up a few times. The rearrangement links TRBV29-1 to TRBJ2-1, with D unclear. Trimming removed 3 bases at V and 0 bases at J, with 9 bases between. The CDR3 contains 14 residues. In germline, CDR1 is SQVTM, CDR2 ANQGSEA. The CDR3 region has the DNA TGCAGCGTTGATAAGTCAGGCTCCTACAATGAGCAGTTCTTC. This codes for CSVDKSGSYNEQFF.

This clonotype showed up just a few times. The chain is built from TRBV20-1 and TRBJ2-1, with TRBD2 matching 7 bases. This CDR3 comprises 16 residues. Trimming took 4 bases from V and 12 from J; bases not matched to a gene: 21. Looked up from germline, CDR1 is DFQATT and CDR2 is SNEGSKA (reference sequence). CDR3 bases: TGCAGTGCTACGGTGCCGGGAGGCCACGGCTGGGGGTTGCAGTTCTTC. It specifies CSATVPGGHGWGLQFF.

This clonotype was counted a few times. The gene calls are TRBV7-8 and TRBJ2-1; D uncertain. This CDR3 comprises 12 residues. The V and J ends lost 6 bases and 6 bases respectively, with 9 bases between them. The germline V gene has CDR1 SGHVS and CDR2 FQNEAQ. CDR3 nucleotide sequence: TGTGCCAGCAGATCGAGCGTCAATGAGCAGTTCTTC. Residues: CASRSSVNEQFF.

This clonotype has more than one count but fewer than ten. The chain recombines TRBV29-1 with TRBJ2-1, with D unclear. Germline loops: CDR1 SQVTM, CDR2 ANQGSEA. Trimming removed 4 bases at V and 0 bases at J, with 13 bases between. The CDR3 has 15 residues. The CDR3 DNA reads TGCAGCGTTGTTTGGGCCAGGAGCTCCTACAATGAGCAGTTCTTC. It is translated as CSVVWARSSYNEQFF.

This clonotype was found once. The CDR3 reads CASSSQGASNTEAFF. The CDR3 DNA reads TGTGCCAGCAGTTCGCAGGGGGCATCGAACACTGAAGCTTTCTTT. The chain recombines TRBV12-3 or TRBV12-4 with TRBJ1-1; 8 bases are a match to TRBD1. The CDR3 loop spans 15 amino acids. With 4 bases clipped from V and 1 base from J, the junction kept 5 bases outside the gene matches.

The chain carries TRBV6-6 and TRBJ1-4, with 9 bases fitting TRBD1. V was pared by 6 bases and J by 6 bases, with 8 bases of the junction left unmatched. This CDR3 is 15 amino acids long. In germline, CDR1 is MNHNY, CDR2 SVGAGI (reference sequence). DNA of the CDR3: TGTGCCAGCAGGCCATCGACAGGGGGTGATGAAAAACTGTTTTTT. This encodes CASRPSTGGDEKLFF.

This clonotype was found a few times. The V and J genes are TRBV3-1 and TRBJ1-4; TRBD1 might be the D (6 bases). The ends were cut back, 3 bases at V and 7 bases at J, with 15 bases in the middle. There are 15 residues in the CDR3. Germline values: CDR1 LGHDT, CDR2 YNNKEL (reference sequence). In DNA, the CDR3 is TGTGCCAGCAGCCAGTCCAGGGGTAAGGGTGAAAAACTGTTTTTT. Its protein is CASSQSRGKGEKLFF.

This chain uses TRBV5-1 with TRBJ1-1; no reliable D call. Trimming removed 4 bases from V and 1 base from J, with 14 bases in between. Germline V gives CDR1 SGHRS, CDR2 YFSETQ. The length of the CDR3 is 15 residues. CDR3 sequence: CASSREGRENTEAFF. The CDR3 DNA sequence: TGCGCCAGCAGCCGTGAGGGTAGGGAGAACACTGAAGCTTTCTTT.

V usage is TRBV11-2 and J usage is TRBJ2-2; 7 nucleotides align to TRBD1. The junction had 13 bases not matched to a gene; V was cut back by 4 bases and J by 5 bases. Germline-derived CDR1 and CDR2 are SGHAT and FQNNGV. CDR3 length: 17 amino acids. The CDR3 loop reads CASSSRDRFGETGELFF. The CDR3 DNA follows: TGTGCCAGCAGCTCTAGGGACAGATTCGGAGAAACCGGGGAGCTGTTTTTT.

The chain uses TRBV12-3 or TRBV12-4 and TRBJ1-4, with unresolved D. The CDR3 extends over 13 amino acids. Deletions cut 8 bases from V and 7 bases from J, with 14 bases between. The CDR3 reads CASQPRAAEKLFF. CDR3 coding DNA: TGTGCCAGCCAGCCACGGGCAGCTGAAAAACTGTTTTTT.

There are a few counts of this clonotype. The rearrangement links TRBV12-3 or TRBV12-4 to TRBJ1-2; D uncertain. The CDR3 spans 10 residues. V was clipped by 6 bases and J by 2 bases, with 1 base between them. The CDR3 is CASRNYGYTF. The CDR3 DNA reads as TGTGCCAGCAGGAACTATGGCTACACCTTC.

This clonotype appeared a few times. The rearrangement joins TRBV9 to TRBJ2-2; 7 nucleotides line up with TRBD2. This CDR3 has 15 residues. Trimming removed 0 bases from V and 6 bases from J; junction bases left unmatched: 5. Germline CDR1 is SGDLS and CDR2 is YYNGEE. CDR3 sequence reads: CASSVAPTSSGELFF. The CDR3 region has the DNA TGTGCCAGCAGCGTAGCTCCGACTAGCTCCGGGGAGCTGTTTTTT.

This chain uses TRBV20-1 with TRBJ2-7; 12 bases line up with TRBD2. J was trimmed by 4 bases and V by 3 bases; bases with no gene match: 7. Germline CDR1 DFQATT, CDR2 SNEGSKA (reference sequence). The CDR3 extends over 15 amino acids. CDR3 region: CSASSFTSGRYEQYF. The CDR3 DNA reads TGCAGTGCTAGTAGCTTTACTAGCGGGAGGTACGAGCAGTACTTC.

The V gene is TRBV29-1, the J gene TRBJ1-1; 9 nucleotides match TRBD1. This CDR3 has 13 amino acids. After removal of 6 bases from V and 4 bases from J, the junction contained 6 bases not matched to a gene. CDR1 SQVTM and CDR2 ANQGSEA come from the germline V gene. The CDR3 bases are TGCAGCGTCTGGGACAGGGTCGCCACTGAAGCTTTCTTT. Encoded protein: CSVWDRVATEAFF.

The chain links TRBV20-1 to TRBJ1-2; D is possibly TRBD1 (5 bases). Trimming pared 3 bases from V and 2 bases from J, leaving 10 bases between. Germline V CDR1 and CDR2: DFQATT, SNEGSKA (reference sequence). The CDR3 is 13 amino acids. This chain's CDR3 is CSASQTVNYGYTF. CDR3 bases: TGCAGTGCTAGTCAGACAGTCAACTATGGCTACACCTTC.

This clonotype turned up a few times. This chain joins TRBV20-1 and TRBJ2-7; D possibly corresponds to TRBD2 (6 bases). V was trimmed by 6 bases and J by 4 bases, leaving 19 bases between them. The CDR3 sequence is 14 residues long. Germline CDR1 and CDR2: DFQATT and SNEGSKA (reference sequence). The CDR3 nucleotides read TGCAGTGCCATGCCCCGGGACTCTCTGTACGAGCAGTACTTC. This encodes CSAMPRDSLYEQYF.

Remarks on this clonotype: An end of the junction differs from the germline gene, which may be a read error. The J gene is TRBJ1-2, the V gene TRBV5-1; D gene ambiguous. The germline V gene has CDR1 SGHRS and CDR2 YFSETQ. The CDR3 is 14 amino acids. CDR3 bases: TGCGCCAGCAGGTTGGCCCTGATCGGAGGCGGCTACACCTTC. Amino acids: CASRLALIGGGYTF.

The V call is TRBV12-3 or TRBV12-4, the J call TRBJ1-5; the match to TRBD1 covers 10 bases. The J segment lost 6 bases and the V segment lost 0 bases, leaving 5 bases of the junction unmatched. The CDR3 spans 16 residues. CDR3 bases: TGTGCCAGCAGTTTAGCGGGACAGGGGAGCGGTCAGCCCCAGCATTTT. This gives the protein CASSLAGQGSGQPQHF.

In this sample, this clonotype turned up a few times. The V gene is TRBV5-6, the J gene TRBJ1-1; a possible D gene is TRBD1 (5 bases). Trimming shortened V by 1 base and J by 4 bases, and 11 bases separated the two germline ends. The CDR3 is 14 amino acids. Germline V gene data show CDR1 as SGHDT and CDR2 as YYEEEE. CDR3 nucleotides: TGTGCCAGCAGCTTGCCGGGGGTGACCACTGAAGCTTTCTTT. It specifies CASSLPGVTTEAFF.

The chain carries TRBV28 and TRBJ2-7, with D possibly TRBD2 on 7 matching bases. Trimming removed 9 bases at V and 2 bases at J, with 20 bases between. CDR3 length: 15 amino acids. Germline assignment: CDR1 MDHEN and CDR2 SYDVKM. CDR3 protein: CASSREGVDPYEQYF. CDR3 nucleotides: TGTGCCAGTTCCAGGGAGGGGGTCGATCCCTACGAGCAGTACTTC.

J is TRBJ2-6 and V is TRBV7-8; D is unclear. Germline values: CDR1 SGHVS, CDR2 FQNEAQ. This CDR3 comprises 14 residues. V shed 6 bases and J shed 0 bases, with 6 bases lying between them. CDR3 loop: CASRPLSGANVLTF. CDR3 coding DNA: TGTGCCAGCAGACCTCTCTCTGGGGCCAACGTCCTGACTTTC.

The J gene is TRBJ2-3, the V gene TRBV20-1; 10 nucleotides match TRBD2. J was trimmed by 3 bases and V by 6 bases; bases with no gene match: 9. CDR3 length: 15 residues. The V gene's germline CDR1 is DFQATT and CDR2 SNEGSKA (reference sequence). The CDR3 coding sequence is TGCAGTGCCCGTCGAGGAGCGGGAGGGACAGATACGCAGTATTTT. Its translation is CSARRGAGGTDTQYF.

This clonotype turned up a few times. The rearrangement uses TRBV10-3 and TRBJ2-2, with 12 bases aligning to TRBD2. The J segment lost 4 bases and the V segment lost 10 bases, leaving 7 bases of the junction unmatched. Germline V gives CDR1 ENHRY, CDR2 SYGVKD. CDR3 length equals 15 residues. CDR3 region: CATGLAGVGTGELFF. In DNA, the CDR3 is TGTGCCACGGGACTAGCGGGTGTTGGCACCGGGGAGCTGTTTTTT.

The chain uses TRBV3-1 and TRBJ1-2; 7 bases agree with TRBD1. The CDR3 has 14 residues. J was trimmed by 6 bases and V by 2 bases; bases with no gene match: 6. Germline loops: CDR1 LGHDT, CDR2 YNNKEL (reference sequence). Here the CDR3 DNA reads TGTGCCAGCAGCCAAACAAGACAGGGACATGGCTACACCTTC. Residues: CASSQTRQGHGYTF.

The gene calls are TRBV29-1 and TRBJ1-2; no definite D call. CDR1 and CDR2 from the germline V gene are SQVTM and ANQGSEA. V lost 3 bases to trimming and J lost 4 bases, with 12 bases between them. This CDR3 contains 13 residues. This chain's CDR3 is CSVDSLMGYGYTF. CDR3 coding DNA: TGCAGCGTTGATTCGCTTATGGGCTATGGCTACACCTTC. The full variable domain, its missing parts supplied by reference TRBV29-1 and TRBJ1-2, is SAVISQKPSRDICQRGTSLTIQCQVDSQVTMMFWYRQQPGQSLTLIATANQGSEATYESGFVIDKFPISRPNLTFSTLTVSNMSPEDSSIYLCSVDSLMGYGYTFGSGTRLTVV.

This clonotype came up a few times. The chain employs TRBV20-1 and TRBJ2-1; possible D gene TRBD2, 6 bases. Germline CDR1 DFQATT, CDR2 SNEGSKA (reference sequence). V dropped 5 bases and J dropped 6 bases, with 14 bases sitting between them. There are 13 residues in the CDR3. In nucleotides, the CDR3 is TGCAGTGCTCCGTTGTACGGGAGCAATGAGCAGTTCTTC. Residues: CSAPLYGSNEQFF.

This clonotype was counted only a few times. The CDR3 DNA is TGCAGCGTTGAGCGGGAGGTAGGCACAGATACGCAGTATTTT. Protein sequence: CSVEREVGTDTQYF. V usage is TRBV29-1 and J usage is TRBJ2-3, with TRBD2 identical over 8 bases. Germline assignment: CDR1 SQVTM and CDR2 ANQGSEA. V lost 3 bases, J lost 1 base, and 3 bases stayed unmatched. CDR3 length: 14 residues.

V gene TRBV15 combines with J gene TRBJ2-3; 12 bases map to TRBD2. V shed 1 base and J 4 bases; nucleotides not matched to a gene: 6. CDR1 LNHNV and CDR2 YYDKDF come from the germline V gene (reference sequence). The CDR3 has 17 amino acids. CDR3 protein: CATSRAELAGGSDTQYF. The CDR3 region has the DNA TGTGCCACCAGCAGAGCCGAACTAGCGGGAGGATCAGATACGCAGTATTTT. The full variable domain, in which reference TRBV15 and TRBJ2-3 provide the parts outside the CDR3, is DAMVIQNPRYQVTQFGKPVTLSCSQTLNHNVMYWYQQKSSQAPKLLFHYYDKDFNNEADTPDNFQSRRPNTSFCFLDIRSPGLGDTAMYLCATSRAELAGGSDTQYFGPGTRLTVL.

Many counts were recorded for this clonotype. The chain recombines TRBV20-1 with TRBJ2-7; tentative D call: TRBD1 (6 bases). Germline-derived CDR1 and CDR2 are DFQATT and SNEGSKA (reference sequence). Deletions cut 3 bases from V and 6 bases from J, with 24 bases between. CDR3 length equals 16 residues. CDR3 coding DNA: TGCAGTGCTAGGGCCACAGGGTCGGGTTTGGTGGGCGAGCAGTACTTC. Translated: CSARATGSGLVGEQYF.

This clonotype was picked up a small number of times. This sequence joins TRBV29-1 and TRBJ1-1; D is unresolved. V was clipped by 6 bases and J by 5 bases, with 13 bases between them. Germline-derived CDR1 and CDR2 are SQVTM and ANQGSEA. This CDR3 has 12 residues. CDR3 protein: CSVLTRTTEAFF. The DNA of the CDR3 is TGCAGCGTCCTGACCAGAACTACTGAAGCTTTCTTT.

V gene TRBV5-4 combines with J gene TRBJ1-2; 7 bases map to TRBD1. The V and J ends lost 5 bases and 3 bases, in that order; junction bases with no gene match: 7. Germline-derived CDR1 and CDR2 are SGHNT and YYREEE (reference sequence). This CDR3 comprises 14 residues. The CDR3 DNA is TGTGCCAGCAGAATTATAGGGGGCGACTATGGCTACACCTTC. Amino acid sequence: CASRIIGGDYGYTF. Full variable domain (outside the CDR3, taken from reference TRBV5-4 and TRBJ1-2): ETGVTQSPTHLIKTRGQQVTLRCSSQSGHNTVSWYQQALGQGPQFIFQYYREEENGRGNFPPRFSGLQFPNYSSELNVNALELDDSALYLCASRIIGGDYGYTFGSGTRLTVV.

J is TRBJ2-4 and V is TRBV20-1; perhaps D is TRBD1 or TRBD2 (5 bases each). The CDR3 is 15 residues long. The germline V gene encodes CDR1 DFQATT and CDR2 SNEGSKA (reference sequence). V lost 0 bases to trimming and J lost 5 bases, with 14 bases between them. This CDR3 reads CSARDQAGRENIQYF. CDR3 coding DNA: TGCAGTGCTAGAGATCAGGCAGGGCGGGAAAACATTCAGTACTTC.